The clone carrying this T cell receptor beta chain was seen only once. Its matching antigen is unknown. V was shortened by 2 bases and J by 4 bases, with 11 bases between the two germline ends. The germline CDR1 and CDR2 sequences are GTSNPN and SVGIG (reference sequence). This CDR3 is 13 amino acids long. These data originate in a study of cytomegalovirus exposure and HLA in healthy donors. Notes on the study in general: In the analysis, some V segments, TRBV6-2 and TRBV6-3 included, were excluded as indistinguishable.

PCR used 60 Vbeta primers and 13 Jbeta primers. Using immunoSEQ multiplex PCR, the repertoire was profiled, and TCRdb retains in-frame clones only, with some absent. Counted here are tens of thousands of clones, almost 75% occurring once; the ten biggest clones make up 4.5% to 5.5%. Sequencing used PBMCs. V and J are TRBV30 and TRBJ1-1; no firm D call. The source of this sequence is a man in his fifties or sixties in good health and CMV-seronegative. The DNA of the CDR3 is TGTGCCTGGAGTAGGGAGAGGGTCACTGAAGCTTTCTTT. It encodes CAWSRERVTEAFF.